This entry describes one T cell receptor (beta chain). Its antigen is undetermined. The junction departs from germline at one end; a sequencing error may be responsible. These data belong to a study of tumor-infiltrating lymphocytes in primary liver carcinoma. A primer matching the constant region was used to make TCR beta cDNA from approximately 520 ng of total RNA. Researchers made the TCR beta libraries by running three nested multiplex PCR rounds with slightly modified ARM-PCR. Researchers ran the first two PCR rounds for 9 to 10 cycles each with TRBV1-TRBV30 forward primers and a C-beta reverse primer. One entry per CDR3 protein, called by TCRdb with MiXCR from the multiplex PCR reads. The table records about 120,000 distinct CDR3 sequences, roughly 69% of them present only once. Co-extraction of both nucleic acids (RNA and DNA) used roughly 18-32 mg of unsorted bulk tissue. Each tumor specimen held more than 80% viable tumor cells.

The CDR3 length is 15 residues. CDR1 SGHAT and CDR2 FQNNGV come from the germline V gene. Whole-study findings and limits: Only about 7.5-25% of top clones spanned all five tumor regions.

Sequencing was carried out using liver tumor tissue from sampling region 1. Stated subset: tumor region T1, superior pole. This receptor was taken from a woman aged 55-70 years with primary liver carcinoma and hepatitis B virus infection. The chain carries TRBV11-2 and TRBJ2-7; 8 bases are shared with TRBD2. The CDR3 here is CDSSLDTSGGNEQYF. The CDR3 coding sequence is TGTGACAGCAGCTTAGACACCTCGGGGGGGAACGAGCAGTACTTC. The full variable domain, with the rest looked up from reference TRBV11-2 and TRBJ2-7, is EAGVAQSPRYKIIEKRQSVAFWCNPISGHATLYWYQQILGQGPKLLIQFQNNGVVDDSQLPKDRFSAERLKGVDSTLKIQPAKLEDSAVYLCDSSLDTSGGNEQYFGPGTRLTVT.